The clone carrying this TCR beta chain was found a few times. Its target is unknown. This CDR3 is also generated by other DNA sequences in the sample. Every isolated RNA sample was fully reverse transcribed, so sequencing captured expressed TCRB transcripts. Produced via immunoSEQ multiplex PCR; TCRdb's table is partial and in-frame only. The data show a few hundred thousand clones, 11% to 15% seen once. Trimming left V 8 bases short and J 1 base short, with 7 bases between. The CDR3 runs to 12 residues. CDR1 and CDR2 (germline): MNHEY, SVGAGI. Purities over 98% were achieved in all sorted populations. This sample was included in a study of beta chain features in type 1 diabetes. Study information: Age, gender and cell yields were similar between patients and healthy donors.

Study-wide points: All four CD4+ subsets from Type 1 diabetes patients carried moderately but significantly shorter TCRB CDR3s.

This chain uses TRBV6-5 with TRBJ2-3; possibly TRBD2 for D (5 bases). The clonotype comes from a man younger than 40 with type 1 diabetes. Sequenced input: naive CD4+ T cells from blood. As DNA, the CDR3 is TGTGCCAGCGGGCGGGGCACAGATACGCAGTATTTT. Translating gives CASGRGTDTQYF.